One and the same sample provided the 10 T cell receptor beta chains below, sequenced in a study of T cell responses to AZD1222 COVID-19 vaccine. Repertoires were generated with immunoSEQ multiplex PCR, while TCRdb's copy carries only in-frame clones and drops some. The sample consists of about 140,000 clones, roughly 87% of them appearing once. The sequencing used peripheral blood, collected 28 days after the second AZD1222 dose. These receptors all stem from an adult who received the AZD1222 COVID-19 vaccine.

The chain is built from TRBV29-1 and TRBJ1-5, with 8 bases fitting TRBD1. Losses at the gene ends were 1 base for V and 2 bases for J; bases not matched to a gene: 10. The CDR3 sequence is 17 residues long. Germline V lookup: CDR1 SQVTM, CDR2 ANQGSEA. CDR3 bases: TGCAGCGTTGAAGTCCGGACAGGGCCAGGGGGCAATCAGCCCCAGCATTTT. Translated: CSVEVRTGPGGNQPQHF.

V gene TRBV29-1 combines with J gene TRBJ2-3; D not resolved. From germline, CDR1 is SQVTM and CDR2 ANQGSEA. This CDR3 region has 14 residues. Trimming shortened V by 0 bases and J by 3 bases, and 10 bases separated the two germline ends. The CDR3 region is CSVEDSGQTDTQYF. The CDR3 coding sequence is TGCAGCGTTGAAGACTCCGGGCAGACAGATACGCAGTATTTT.

This chain uses TRBV7-2 with TRBJ2-5, with TRBD2 as a possible D gene (6 bases). CDR1 and CDR2 (germline): SGHTA, FQGNSA. The ends were cut back, 2 bases at V and 5 bases at J, with 18 bases in the middle. The CDR3 consists of 16 residues. The CDR3 DNA sequence: TGTGCCAGCAGCTTAATCGGGGGAAGGGTCAGGGAGACCCAGTACTTC. Encoded protein: CASSLIGGRVRETQYF.

This chain connects TRBV3-1 (or the pseudogene TRBV3-2) to TRBJ1-1, with D uncertain. The germline V gene encodes CDR1 LGHDT and CDR2 YNNKEL (reference sequence). This CDR3 comprises 13 residues. Trimming removed 2 bases from V and 2 bases from J, with 6 bases in between. CDR3 in amino acids: CASSQRSNTEAFF. CDR3 DNA sequence: TGTGCCAGCAGCCAAAGGTCCAACACTGAAGCTTTCTTT.

This clone was counted between two and nine times. The chain employs TRBV9 and TRBJ1-4; 8 positions match TRBD1. The CDR3 has 15 residues. The germline V gene encodes CDR1 SGDLS and CDR2 YYNGEE. Germline trimming cut 4 bases from V and 3 bases from J; bases unmatched to any gene: 5. The CDR3 DNA is TGTGCCAGCAGCATAACAGGGGGGCCTAATGAAAAACTGTTTTTT. This sequence encodes CASSITGGPNEKLFF.

This clone was seen a single time. The J gene is TRBJ2-3, the V gene TRBV28, with 8 nucleotides matching TRBD2. CDR3 length equals 16 residues. Germline V gene sequence: CDR1 MDHEN, CDR2 SYDVKM. V was pared by 3 bases and J by 5 bases, with 10 bases of the junction left unmatched. CDR3 coding DNA: TGTGCCAGCAGTTTGTATGTCGGGGGGGCGGTAGATACGCAGTATTTT. Its translation is CASSLYVGGAVDTQYF.

Written as DNA, the CDR3 is TGTGCCAGTAGTATCAGGGAGGGTTACGAGCAGTACTTC. It translates to CASSIREGYEQYF. This chain connects TRBV19 to TRBJ2-7; TRBD2 agrees at 7 bases. The V gene's germline CDR1 is LNHDA and CDR2 SQIVND (reference sequence). With 3 bases clipped from V and 4 bases from J, the junction kept 3 bases outside the gene matches. The CDR3 contains 13 residues. The full variable domain, with the rest looked up from reference TRBV19 and TRBJ2-7, is DGGITQSPKYLFRKEGQNVTLSCEQNLNHDAMYWYRQDPGQGLRLIYYSQIVNDFQKGDIAEGYSVSREKKESFPLTVTSAQKNPTAFYLCASSIREGYEQYFGPGTRLTVT.

The sample holds a few counts of this clone. Possible read error: a much larger clone is one base away. Within the sample, other DNA sequences also encode this same CDR3. V gene TRBV5-5 combines with J gene TRBJ1-2; D is possibly TRBD1 (6 bases). The germline V gene encodes CDR1 SGHKS and CDR2 YYEKEE (reference sequence). The V end was cut by 5 bases, the J end by 1 base, with 24 bases between. CDR3 length: 18 residues. CDR3 residues: CASRGWGGPDGVNYGYTF. The DNA of the CDR3 is TGTGCCAGCAGGGGCTGGGGGGGGCCGGACGGCGTTAACTATGGCTACACCTTC.

The chain couples TRBV6-5 to TRBJ1-4; D is ambiguous. Trimming cost V 8 bases and J 6 bases, with 13 bases left between them. The V gene's germline CDR1 is MNHEY and CDR2 SVGAGI. The CDR3 consists of 13 residues. The CDR3 is CASRPPADEKLFF. The CDR3 bases are TGTGCCAGCCGTCCCCCGGCGGATGAAAAACTGTTTTTT.

The V gene is TRBV30, the J gene TRBJ1-2; 8 bases align to TRBD1. The CDR3 loop spans 13 amino acids. The V and J ends lost 5 bases and 4 bases, in that order; junction bases with no gene match: 6. Germline CDR1 is GTSNPN and CDR2 is SVGIG (reference sequence). The CDR3 DNA is TGTGCCTGGGGGCAGGGGGCTCGCTATGGCTACACCTTC. Translating gives CAWGQGARYGYTF. Full variable domain (remainder filled in from reference TRBV30 and TRBJ1-2): SQTIHQWPATLVQPVGSPLSLECTVEGTSNPNLYWYRQAAGRGLQLLFYSVGIGQISSEVPQNLSASRPQDRQFILSSKKLLLSDSGFYLCAWGQGARYGYTFGSGTRLTVV.